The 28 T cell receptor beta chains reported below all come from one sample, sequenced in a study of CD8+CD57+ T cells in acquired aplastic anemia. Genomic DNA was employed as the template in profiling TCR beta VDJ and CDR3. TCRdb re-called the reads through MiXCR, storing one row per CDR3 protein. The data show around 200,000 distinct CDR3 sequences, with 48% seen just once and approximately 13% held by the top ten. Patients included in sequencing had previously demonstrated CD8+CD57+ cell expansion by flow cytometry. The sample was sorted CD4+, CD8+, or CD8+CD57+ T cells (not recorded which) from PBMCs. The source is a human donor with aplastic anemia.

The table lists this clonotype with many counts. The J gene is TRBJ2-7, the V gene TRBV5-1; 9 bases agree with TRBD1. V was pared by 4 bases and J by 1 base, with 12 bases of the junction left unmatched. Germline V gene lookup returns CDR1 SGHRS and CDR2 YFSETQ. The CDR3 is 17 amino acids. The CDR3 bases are TGCGCCAGCAGCGAACAGGGACAGGGTACCGGATCCTACGAGCAGTACTTC. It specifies CASSEQGQGTGSYEQYF.

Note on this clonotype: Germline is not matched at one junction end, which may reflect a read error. CDR3 coding DNA: TGCAGGGCTAGGGACAGGACCTCCTACGAGCAGTACTTC. Protein: CRARDRTSYEQYF. The J gene is TRBJ2-7, the V gene TRBV20-1, with 8 bases fitting TRBD1. The germline gives CDR1 DFQATT, CDR2 SNEGSKA (reference sequence). This CDR3 is 13 amino acids long.

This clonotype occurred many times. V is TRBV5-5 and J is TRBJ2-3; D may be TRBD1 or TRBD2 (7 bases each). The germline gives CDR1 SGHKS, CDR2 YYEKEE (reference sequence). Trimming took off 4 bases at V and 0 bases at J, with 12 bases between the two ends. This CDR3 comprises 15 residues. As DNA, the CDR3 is TGTGCCAGCAGCGTCAGGGGGGGAAGCACAGATACGCAGTATTTT. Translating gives CASSVRGGSTDTQYF.

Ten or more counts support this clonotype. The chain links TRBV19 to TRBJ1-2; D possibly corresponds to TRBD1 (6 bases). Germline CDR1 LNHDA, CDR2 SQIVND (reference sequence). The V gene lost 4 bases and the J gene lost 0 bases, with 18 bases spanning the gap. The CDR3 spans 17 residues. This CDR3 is CASSKRAGVGANYGYTF. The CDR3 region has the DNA TGTGCCAGTAGTAAGAGGGCAGGGGTTGGGGCTAACTATGGCTACACCTTC.

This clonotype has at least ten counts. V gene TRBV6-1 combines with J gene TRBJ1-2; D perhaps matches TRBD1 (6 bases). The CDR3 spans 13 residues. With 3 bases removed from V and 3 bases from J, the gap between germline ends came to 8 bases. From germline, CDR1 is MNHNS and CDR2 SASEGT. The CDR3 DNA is TGTGCCAGCAGTGAGGGGGCGGACTATGGCTACACCTTC. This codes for CASSEGADYGYTF.

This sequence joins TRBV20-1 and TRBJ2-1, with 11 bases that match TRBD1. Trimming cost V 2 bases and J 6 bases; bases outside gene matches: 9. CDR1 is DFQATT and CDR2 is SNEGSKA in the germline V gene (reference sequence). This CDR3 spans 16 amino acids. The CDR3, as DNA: TGCAGTGCTAGACTAACGGGACAGGGGGTCTTCAATGAGCAGTTCTTC. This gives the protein CSARLTGQGVFNEQFF.

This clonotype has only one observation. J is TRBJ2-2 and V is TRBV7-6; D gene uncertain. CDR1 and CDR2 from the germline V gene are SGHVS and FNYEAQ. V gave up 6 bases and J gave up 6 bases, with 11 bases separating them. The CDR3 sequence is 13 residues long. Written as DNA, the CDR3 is TGTGCCAGCAGTTCCGGTGGTGCCGGGGAGCTGTTTTTT. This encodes CASSSGGAGELFF.

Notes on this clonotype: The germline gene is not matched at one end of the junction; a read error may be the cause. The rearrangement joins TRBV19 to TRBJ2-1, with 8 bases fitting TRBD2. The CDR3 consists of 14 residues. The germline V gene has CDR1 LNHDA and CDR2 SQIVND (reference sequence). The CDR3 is CASSTSGIYNEQFF. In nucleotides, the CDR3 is TGTGCCAGCAGTACTAGCGGAATTTACAATGAGCAGTTCTTC.

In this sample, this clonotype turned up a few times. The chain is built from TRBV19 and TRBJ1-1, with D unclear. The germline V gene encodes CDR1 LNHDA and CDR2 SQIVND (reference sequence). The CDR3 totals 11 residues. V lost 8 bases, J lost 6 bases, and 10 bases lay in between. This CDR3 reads CASGLYPEAFF. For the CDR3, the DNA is TGTGCCAGTGGATTATACCCTGAAGCTTTCTTT.

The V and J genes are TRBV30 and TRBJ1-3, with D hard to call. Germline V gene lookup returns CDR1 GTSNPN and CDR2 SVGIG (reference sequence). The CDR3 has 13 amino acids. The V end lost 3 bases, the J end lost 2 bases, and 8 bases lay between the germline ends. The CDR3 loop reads CAWSPDTGNTIYF. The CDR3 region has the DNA TGTGCCTGGAGCCCAGATACTGGAAACACCATATATTTT.

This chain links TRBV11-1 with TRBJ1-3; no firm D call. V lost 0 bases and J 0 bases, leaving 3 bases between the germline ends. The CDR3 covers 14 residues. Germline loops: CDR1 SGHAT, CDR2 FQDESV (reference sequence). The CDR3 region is CASSLANSGNTIYF. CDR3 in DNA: TGTGCCAGCAGCTTAGCAAACTCTGGAAACACCATATATTTT.

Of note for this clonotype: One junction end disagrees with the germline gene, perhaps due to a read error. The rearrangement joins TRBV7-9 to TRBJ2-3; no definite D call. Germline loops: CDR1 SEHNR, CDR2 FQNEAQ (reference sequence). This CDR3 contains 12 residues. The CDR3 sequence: CACSFSTDTQYF. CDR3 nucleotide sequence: TGTGCCTGCAGCTTTAGCACAGATACGCAGTATTTT. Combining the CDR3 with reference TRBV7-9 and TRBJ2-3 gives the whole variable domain DTGVSQNPRHKITKRGQNVTFRCDPISEHNRLYWYRQTLGQGPEFLTYFQNEAQLEKSRLLSDRFSAERPKGSFSTLEIQRTEQGDSAMYLCACSFSTDTQYFGPGTRLTVL.

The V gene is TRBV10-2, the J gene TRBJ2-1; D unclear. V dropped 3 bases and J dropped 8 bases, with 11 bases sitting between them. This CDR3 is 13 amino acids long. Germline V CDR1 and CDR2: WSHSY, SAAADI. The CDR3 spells CASSDPGNDEQFF. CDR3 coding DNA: TGCGCCAGCAGTGACCCCGGTAACGATGAGCAGTTCTTC.

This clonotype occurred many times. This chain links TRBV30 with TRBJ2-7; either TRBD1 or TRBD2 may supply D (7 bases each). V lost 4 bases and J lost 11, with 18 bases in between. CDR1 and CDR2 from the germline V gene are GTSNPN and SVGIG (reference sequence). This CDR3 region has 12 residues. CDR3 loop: CAWTGSGTAKYF. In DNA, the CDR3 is TGTGCCTGGACCGGCAGCGGGACAGCAAAGTACTTC.

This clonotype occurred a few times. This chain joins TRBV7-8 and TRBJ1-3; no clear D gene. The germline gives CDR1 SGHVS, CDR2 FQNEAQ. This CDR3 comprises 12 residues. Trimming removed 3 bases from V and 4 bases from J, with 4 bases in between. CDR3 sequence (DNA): TGTGCCAGCAGCTTTAACGGAAACACCATATATTTT. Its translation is CASSFNGNTIYF.

The CDR3 DNA is TGTGCCACCAGTGCCCCCGGGGCAGCTGCGAACACCGGGGAGCTGTTTTTT. Encoded protein: CATSAPGAAANTGELFF. The rearrangement joins TRBV24-1 to TRBJ2-2; D assignment may be TRBD1 or TRBD2 (5 bases each). Germline values: CDR1 KGHDR, CDR2 SFDVKD. V was shortened by 5 bases and J by 0 bases, with 15 bases between the two germline ends. The length of the CDR3 is 17 residues.

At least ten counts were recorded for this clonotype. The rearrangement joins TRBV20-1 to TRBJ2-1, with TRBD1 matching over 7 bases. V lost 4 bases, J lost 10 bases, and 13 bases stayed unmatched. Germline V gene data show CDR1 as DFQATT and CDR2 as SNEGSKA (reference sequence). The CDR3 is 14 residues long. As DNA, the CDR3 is TGCAGTGCTATCTCGAGACAGGGAAGGGACGAGCAGTTCTTC. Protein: CSAISRQGRDEQFF.

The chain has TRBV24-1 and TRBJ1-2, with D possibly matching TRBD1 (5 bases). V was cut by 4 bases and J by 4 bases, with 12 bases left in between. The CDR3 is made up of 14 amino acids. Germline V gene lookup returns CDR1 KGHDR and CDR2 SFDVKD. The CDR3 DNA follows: TGTGCCACCAGTGAGGCGGGACCGGCCTATGGCTACACCTTC. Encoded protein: CATSEAGPAYGYTF.

CDR3 loop: CASSASKDRESEQYF. The CDR3 bases are TGCGCCAGCAGTGCTTCCAAAGACAGGGAAAGCGAGCAGTACTTC. The J gene is TRBJ2-7, the V gene TRBV10-2; 7 bases line up with TRBD1. Germline-derived CDR1 and CDR2 are WSHSY and SAAADI. The CDR3 is 15 amino acids. Trimming removed 4 bases from V and 6 bases from J; junction bases left unmatched: 12.

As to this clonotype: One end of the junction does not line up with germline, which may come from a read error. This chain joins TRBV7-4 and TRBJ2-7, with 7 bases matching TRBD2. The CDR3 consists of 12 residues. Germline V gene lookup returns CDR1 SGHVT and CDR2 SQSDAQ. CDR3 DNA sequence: TGTGCCAGCAGCTTGGGGGGGTACGAGCGGTACTTC. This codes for CASSLGGYERYF.

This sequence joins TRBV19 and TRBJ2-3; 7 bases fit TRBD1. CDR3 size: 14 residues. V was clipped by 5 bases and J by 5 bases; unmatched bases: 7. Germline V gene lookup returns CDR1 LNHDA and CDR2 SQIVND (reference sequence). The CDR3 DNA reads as TGTGCCAGTAGTTCTACAGGGGCAGGAGATACGCAGTATTTT. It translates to CASSSTGAGDTQYF.

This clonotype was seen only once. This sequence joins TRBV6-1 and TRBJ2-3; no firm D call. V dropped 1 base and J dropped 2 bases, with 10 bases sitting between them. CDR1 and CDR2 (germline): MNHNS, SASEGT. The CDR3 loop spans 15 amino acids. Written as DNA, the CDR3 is TGTGCCAGCAGTGAAGAGGCCGGAAACACAGATACGCAGTATTTT. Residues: CASSEEAGNTDTQYF.

The CDR3 bases are TGTGCCATCAAAGGAACAGATACGCAGTATTTT. Translation gives CAIKGTDTQYF. This sequence joins TRBV10-3 and TRBJ2-3; D call uncertain. The CDR3 covers 11 residues. The germline CDR1 and CDR2 sequences are ENHRY and SYGVKD. V was clipped by 7 bases and J by 3 bases, with 5 bases between them.

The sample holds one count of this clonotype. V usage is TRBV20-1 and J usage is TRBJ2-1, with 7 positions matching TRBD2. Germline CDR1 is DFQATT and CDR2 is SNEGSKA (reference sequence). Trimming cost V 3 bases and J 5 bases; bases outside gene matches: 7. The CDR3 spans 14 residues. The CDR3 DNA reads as TGCAGTGCTAGTGAAGCGGGACGGCACAATGAGCAGTTCTTC. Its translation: CSASEAGRHNEQFF.

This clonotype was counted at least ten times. The DNA of the CDR3 is TGTGCCAGCAGCTTAGCGCGAAGAACCTATGGCTACACCTTC. Translated, it gives CASSLARRTYGYTF. The chain recombines TRBV7-2 with TRBJ1-2; D not certain. V lost 0 bases and J 4 bases, leaving 9 bases between the germline ends. CDR3 length equals 14 residues. Germline CDR1 reads SGHTA; CDR2 reads FQGNSA.

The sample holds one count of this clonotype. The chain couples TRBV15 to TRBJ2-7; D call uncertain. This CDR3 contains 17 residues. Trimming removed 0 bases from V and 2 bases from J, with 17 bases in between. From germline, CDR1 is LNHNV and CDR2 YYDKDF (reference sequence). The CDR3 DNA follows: TGTGCCACCAGCAGAGACGATGCAGGAAAGACCCCCTACGAGCAGTACTTC. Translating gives CATSRDDAGKTPYEQYF.

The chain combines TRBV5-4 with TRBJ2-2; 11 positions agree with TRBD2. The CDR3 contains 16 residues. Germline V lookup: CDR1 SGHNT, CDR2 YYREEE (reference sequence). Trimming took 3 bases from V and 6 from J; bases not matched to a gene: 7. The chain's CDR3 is CASSSGTSGSSGELFF. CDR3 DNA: TGTGCCAGCAGCTCAGGGACTAGCGGTTCTTCCGGGGAGCTGTTTTTT.

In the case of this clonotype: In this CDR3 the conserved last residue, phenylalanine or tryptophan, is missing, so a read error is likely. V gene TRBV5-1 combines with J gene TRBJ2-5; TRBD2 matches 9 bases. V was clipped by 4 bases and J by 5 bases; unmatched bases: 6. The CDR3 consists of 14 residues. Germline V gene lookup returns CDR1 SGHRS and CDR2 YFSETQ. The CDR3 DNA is TGCGCCAGCAGCCTTAGCGGGGGCGGGGAGACCCAGTACCTC. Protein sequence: CASSLSGGGETQYL.